The present T cell receptor (beta chain) was sequenced within a study of spatial heterogeneity in lung cancer. Germline V gene lookup returns CDR1 LGHNA and CDR2 YNFKEQ. The CDR3 sequence is 14 residues long. The trim removed 3 bases at V and 4 bases at J, leaving 3 bases unmatched. This clonotype occurred many times. Each CDR3 protein is one row after TCRdb ran MiXCR on the 5' RACE reads. The top ten hold less than 25% of the sample, which has about 110,000 distinct CDR3 sequences, about 10% seen once. The time point here: blood at routine non-recurrence follow-up after resection. Sample: PBMCs, taken at follow-up. The source is a female donor with early-stage non-small cell lung cancer. The chain uses TRBV4-2 and TRBJ2-3; 8 bases match TRBD1. The CDR3 DNA reads TGTGCCAGCAGCCACGGGACAGGTGCAGATACGCAGTATTTT. Translating gives CASSHGTGADTQYF.